This section outlines one T cell receptor (beta chain) sequence together with its context. Its specificity is unknown. The germline gives CDR1 SGHTA, CDR2 FQGNSA. The CDR3 is 14 amino acids. V lost 5 bases and J lost 2, with 10 bases in between. Method: immunoSEQ multiplex PCR; TCRdb's copy keeps in-frame clones and lacks some. The table has under 60,000 clones, 94% seen once. The data belong to a study of OX40 agonist ivuxolimab in advanced cancers. Overall study: Three partial responders included one hepatocellular carcinoma patient and two cutaneous melanoma patients. Regarding the study as a whole: Dose levels from 0.1 to 3.0 mg/kg saw CD4+ and CD8+ blood T cells expand clonally by week 6.

This receptor was taken from an adult with an advanced solid tumor such as melanoma, head and neck, liver or kidney cancer. The material sequenced was CD4+ or CD8+ T cells sorted from blood, taken in a trial of the OX40 agonist ivuxolimab. The chain couples TRBV7-2 to TRBJ2-1; a possible D gene is TRBD2 (5 bases). CDR3 nucleotides: TGTGCCAGCAGCGTACACGGGACCTACAATGAGCAGTTCTTC. Amino acids: CASSVHGTYNEQFF.